These 28 T cell receptor beta chains originate from one sample sequenced in a study of shared T cell receptors in the human thymus. TCRdb's table, derived via immunoSEQ multiplex PCR, lists solely in-frame clones and lacks some. This table holds fewer than 700,000 clones, more than 75% found once. The sample also formed part of further work on human thymus T cells.

Sequenced input: thymocytes. These receptors were obtained from a boy under two years old with a congenital heart defect.

The J gene is TRBJ2-1, the V gene TRBV2; TRBD2 aligns across 12 bases. The CDR3 is made up of 16 amino acids. Per the germline V gene, CDR1 is SNHLY and CDR2 is FYNNEI. Germline trimming cut 6 bases from V and 0 bases from J; bases unmatched to any gene: 3. CDR3 in amino acids: CASSLGLAGSYNEQFF. The DNA for the CDR3 is TGTGCCAGCAGCTTGGGACTAGCGGGCTCCTACAATGAGCAGTTCTTC.

V and J are TRBV29-1 and TRBJ2-5; the D gene is possibly TRBD1 (5 bases). CDR1 is SQVTM and CDR2 is ANQGSEA in the germline V gene. CDR3 length: 15 residues. V was pared by 3 bases and J by 4 bases, with 18 bases between. In nucleotides, the CDR3 is TGCAGCGTTGAGGTACGGCAGGGAAAAAGAGAGACCCAGTACTTC. This codes for CSVEVRQGKRETQYF.

The chain uses TRBV5-6 and TRBJ2-7, with unresolved D. Trimming pared 1 base from V and 2 bases from J, leaving 7 bases between. CDR1 is SGHDT, CDR2 YYEEEE, per germline. CDR3 length equals 13 residues. This chain's CDR3 is CASSLPAAYEQYF. CDR3 DNA: TGTGCCAGCAGCTTGCCGGCGGCCTACGAGCAGTACTTC.

The chain links TRBV7-9 to TRBJ2-7; 9 bases agree with TRBD1. With 5 bases clipped from V and 0 bases from J, the junction kept 5 bases outside the gene matches. Germline CDR1 is SEHNR and CDR2 is FQNEAQ (reference sequence). CDR3 length: 15 amino acids. CDR3 coding DNA: TGTGCCAGCAGCACCGAGGGACAGGGCTCCTACGAGCAGTACTTC. It specifies CASSTEGQGSYEQYF.

CDR3 bases: TGCGCCAGCAGCCTAGCTTGGCGGACTTTTTTAGTCACAGATACGCAGTATTTT. This sequence encodes CASSLAWRTFLVTDTQYF. V gene TRBV5-1 combines with J gene TRBJ2-3, with D possibly matching TRBD2 (5 bases). The V and J ends lost 4 bases and 2 bases respectively, with 23 bases between them. This CDR3 comprises 18 residues. CDR1 and CDR2 from the germline V gene are SGHRS and YFSETQ.

The chain joins TRBV7-9 to TRBJ2-3; a possible D gene is TRBD2 (6 bases). This CDR3 has 13 amino acids. V was cut by 5 bases and J by 4 bases, with 10 bases left in between. CDR1 and CDR2 (germline): SEHNR, FQNEAQ (reference sequence). The CDR3 spells CASSTKRADTQYF. For the CDR3, the DNA is TGTGCCAGCAGCACCAAGCGGGCAGATACGCAGTATTTT.

This chain uses TRBV5-6 with TRBJ1-5; D is perhaps TRBD1 (6 bases). The V gene's germline CDR1 is SGHDT and CDR2 YYEEEE. V was cut by 1 base and J by 2 bases, with 7 bases left in between. CDR3 size: 14 residues. The CDR3 spells CASSLRGCNQPQHF. CDR3 sequence (DNA): TGTGCCAGCAGCTTGAGGGGGTGCAATCAGCCCCAGCATTTT.

The V gene is TRBV10-3, the J gene TRBJ2-7, with 10 nucleotides matching TRBD2. V shed 7 bases and J 2 bases; nucleotides not matched to a gene: 5. The germline V gene has CDR1 ENHRY and CDR2 SYGVKD. The CDR3 length is 14 residues. In DNA form, the CDR3 reads TGTGCCATCACCTTTAGCGGGAGGACCTACGAGCAGTACTTC. Translating it yields CAITFSGRTYEQYF.

This clone was counted only a few times. This chain connects TRBV4-3 to TRBJ2-7; D is possibly TRBD2 (7 bases). The CDR3 has 15 residues. The germline V and J ends were trimmed by 0 bases and 4 bases, with 13 bases remaining between them. The V gene's germline CDR1 is LGHNA and CDR2 YSLEER. The CDR3 DNA reads as TGCGCCAGCAGCCAAGATCACGGGGGGCTGTACGAGCAGTACTTC. Encoded protein: CASSQDHGGLYEQYF.

The chain couples TRBV9 to TRBJ1-2; TRBD1 matches 10 bases. CDR1 is SGDLS, CDR2 YYNGEE, per germline. V trimming: 4 bases; J trimming: 4 bases; junction bases outside the gene matches: 4. CDR3 size: 14 residues. Here the CDR3 reads CASSRDRGAYGYTF. DNA for the CDR3: TGTGCCAGCAGCCGGGACAGGGGCGCCTATGGCTACACCTTC.

The V gene is TRBV7-2, the J gene TRBJ2-2; 11 bases agree with TRBD1. Germline V lookup: CDR1 SGHTA, CDR2 FQGNSA. The V gene end was trimmed by 4 bases and the J gene end by 5 bases; junction bases not matched to a gene: 6. The CDR3 length is 16 residues. The CDR3 region has the DNA TGTGCCAGCAGCTCCGGGGACAGGGGGAAGACCGGGGAGCTGTTTTTT. It is translated as CASSSGDRGKTGELFF. The variable domain in full, with the rest retrieved from reference TRBV7-2 and TRBJ2-2, is GAGVSQSPSNKVTEKGKDVELRCDPISGHTALYWYRQSLGQGLEFLIYFQGNSAPDKSGLPSDRFSAERTGGSVSTLTIQRTQQEDSAVYLCASSSGDRGKTGELFFGEGSRLTVL.

This rearrangement joins TRBV4-3 to TRBJ2-2; 12 bases are a match to TRBD2. Germline-derived CDR1 and CDR2 are LGHNA and YSLEER. With 0 bases clipped from V and 3 bases from J, the junction kept 8 bases outside the gene matches. This CDR3 has 19 residues. CDR3 residues: CASSQDHWTSGDYTGELFF. The CDR3 DNA reads as TGCGCCAGCAGCCAAGACCACTGGACTAGCGGGGACTACACCGGGGAGCTGTTTTTT.

The genes are TRBV6-6 and TRBJ2-4, with TRBD2 as a possible D gene (6 bases). The CDR3 has 16 residues. V was pared by 5 bases and J by 0 bases, with 14 bases between. CDR1 and CDR2 (germline): MNHNY, SVGAGI (reference sequence). CDR3 DNA sequence: TGTGCCAGCAGTCCCACGCGGGATGAAGCCAAAAACATTCAGTACTTC. Translating gives CASSPTRDEAKNIQYF.

This clone has only one observation. The CDR3 DNA is TGCGCCAGCAGCCAAGGACCGACTAGCGGGATTTACAATGAGCAGTTCTTC. Its protein is CASSQGPTSGIYNEQFF. The V call is TRBV4-3, the J call TRBJ2-1; TRBD2 matches 11 bases. The germline gives CDR1 LGHNA, CDR2 YSLEER. J lost 4 bases, V lost 1 base, and 6 bases had no gene match. This CDR3 region has 17 residues.

The CDR3 region has the DNA TGTGCTAGTGGTGTCCACAGGGGAAACATTCAGTACTTC. Encoded protein: CASGVHRGNIQYF. The rearrangement uses TRBV12-5 and TRBJ2-4; 7 bases agree with TRBD1. This CDR3 is built from 13 residues. Germline V lookup: CDR1 LGHNT, CDR2 FRNRAP. V lost 5 bases to trimming and J lost 6 bases; unmatched junction nucleotides: 4.

The chain couples TRBV10-2 to TRBJ2-1, with 10 bases fitting TRBD2. The germline V gene has CDR1 WSHSY and CDR2 SAAADI. The V segment lost 3 bases and the J segment 4 bases; nucleotides outside the gene matches: 6. This CDR3 spans 16 amino acids. For the CDR3, the DNA is TGCGCCAGCAGTGAAGGTAATAGCGGGGGGTACAATGAGCAGTTCTTC. Its protein product is CASSEGNSGGYNEQFF.

V gene TRBV9 combines with J gene TRBJ2-3, with 9 bases aligning to TRBD2. There are 22 residues in the CDR3. Trimming removed 4 bases from V and 0 bases from J; junction bases left unmatched: 24. Germline V lookup: CDR1 SGDLS, CDR2 YYNGEE. The CDR3 region is CASSSLIGVAGEWTASTDTQYF. In DNA form, the CDR3 reads TGTGCCAGCAGCTCCCTCATCGGGGTAGCGGGAGAATGGACCGCTAGCACAGATACGCAGTATTTT.

The rearrangement uses TRBV27 and TRBJ2-3; 9 bases line up with TRBD2. The CDR3 has 16 residues. V was pared by 3 bases and J by 1 base, with 5 bases of the junction left unmatched. In germline, CDR1 is MNHEY, CDR2 SMNVEV (reference sequence). The CDR3 loop reads CASSFLAGYGTDTQYF. The CDR3 bases are TGTGCCAGCAGTTTCCTAGCGGGATACGGCACAGATACGCAGTATTTT.

The J gene is TRBJ2-7, the V gene TRBV7-9, with 12 positions matching TRBD2. The CDR3 spans 13 residues. V shed 10 bases, J shed 4 bases, and the junction held 5 bases outside the gene matches. CDR1 is SEHNR and CDR2 is FQNEAQ in the germline V gene (reference sequence). For the CDR3, the DNA is TGTGCCACCGCGACTAGCGGGAGTTACGAGCAGTACTTC. Translated, it gives CATATSGSYEQYF.

V usage is TRBV11-3 and J usage is TRBJ1-1, with D hard to call. The V end was cut by 2 bases, the J end by 1 base, with 11 bases between. The CDR3 is 15 amino acids. CDR1 and CDR2 from the germline V gene are SGHNT and YENEEA. For the CDR3, the DNA is TGTGCCAGCAGCTTAAAGCCCCGACAGAACACTGAAGCTTTCTTT. Translated: CASSLKPRQNTEAFF.

The chain carries TRBV6-5 and TRBJ1-2, with 8 bases matching TRBD1. The CDR3 consists of 15 residues. Germline values: CDR1 MNHEY, CDR2 SVGAGI. Unmatched junction bases numbered 11, after V lost 4 bases and J lost 7 bases. The CDR3 spells CASSWTGRGIGGYTF. The DNA for the CDR3 is TGTGCCAGCAGTTGGACAGGGAGGGGAATAGGTGGCTACACCTTC.

The chain joins TRBV19 to TRBJ2-6; 7 bases line up with TRBD1. Germline CDR1 and CDR2: LNHDA and SQIVND (reference sequence). Germline trimming cut 3 bases from V and 4 bases from J; bases unmatched to any gene: 12. This CDR3 comprises 18 residues. The CDR3 sequence: CASSMRQGPGRGANVLTF. The CDR3 DNA follows: TGTGCCAGTAGTATGAGACAGGGCCCGGGACGCGGGGCCAACGTCCTGACTTTC.

The CDR3 DNA follows: TGTGCCAGCAGTGCCGGGGGGGGCTACGAGCAGTACTTC. Residues: CASSAGGGYEQYF. The chain has TRBV2 and TRBJ2-7, with 8 positions matching TRBD2. Germline values: CDR1 SNHLY, CDR2 FYNNEI. This CDR3 comprises 13 residues. Trimming at V came to 4 bases and at J to 3 bases, leaving 2 bases not matched to a gene.

This chain connects TRBV4-3 to TRBJ1-2; maybe TRBD1 (6 bases). Germline CDR1 is LGHNA and CDR2 is YSLEER. Trimming stripped 0 bases from V and 3 bases from J, with 20 bases between. CDR3 size: 18 residues. The DNA for the CDR3 is TGCGCCAGCAGCCAAGATGGAGTGATGGTTTGGGGGCACTATGGCTACACCTTC. Its protein product is CASSQDGVMVWGHYGYTF.

The gene calls are TRBV7-2 and TRBJ2-5; 14 nucleotides match TRBD2. The J segment lost 5 bases and the V segment lost 3 bases, leaving 14 bases of the junction unmatched. Germline CDR1 reads SGHTA; CDR2 reads FQGNSA. The CDR3 covers 19 residues. The DNA of the CDR3 is TGTGCCAGCAGCTTCCCCGGGACTAGCGGGAGTAGACTGAGGGAGACCCAGTACTTC. Its protein product is CASSFPGTSGSRLRETQYF.

The V call is TRBV5-1, the J call TRBJ2-5; 7 positions agree with TRBD2. V lost 5 bases and J lost 3; bases outside the gene matches: 7. Germline CDR1 reads SGHRS; CDR2 reads YFSETQ. This CDR3 is built from 14 residues. The CDR3 loop reads CASRLFTSEETQYF. CDR3 DNA sequence: TGCGCCAGCAGACTCTTCACTAGCGAAGAGACCCAGTACTTC.

The rearrangement uses TRBV30 and TRBJ2-5; TRBD2 is a possible D gene (6 bases). The CDR3 runs to 20 residues. Trimming left V 0 bases short and J 0 bases short, with 26 bases between. Germline CDR1 and CDR2: GTSNPN and SVGIG (reference sequence). The CDR3 reads CAWSVRTGPPLAYNQETQYF. The DNA for the CDR3 is TGTGCCTGGAGTGTAAGGACCGGCCCCCCACTAGCCTACAACCAAGAGACCCAGTACTTC.

This clone occurred once. This rearrangement joins TRBV12-5 to TRBJ2-7; 9 bases are shared with TRBD2. Germline V gives CDR1 LGHNT, CDR2 FRNRAP. J was trimmed by 0 bases and V by 7 bases; bases with no gene match: 7. The CDR3 covers 15 residues. CDR3 nucleotides: TGTGCTAGTGCCCTACTAGCGGGCTTCTCCTACGAGCAGTACTTC. Encoded protein: CASALLAGFSYEQYF.